This TCR beta chain was captured in a study of blood T cells in healthy people across ages. This clonotype was seen a few times. Next came a second PCR, run for about 6 to 11 cycles, which used a sample-barcoded 5' primer along with a J-beta primer mix. Tagging of each cDNA molecule was performed by a template-switch adaptor with 12 random nucleotides. A single record per CDR3 protein comes from TCRdb applying MiXCR to the 5' RACE reads. Seen here are roughly 550,000 distinct CDR3 sequences, under 30% observed once, and the top ten hold around 10%. Trimming left V 1 base short and J 2 bases short, with 7 bases between. The V gene's germline CDR1 is SGHTA and CDR2 FQGNSA. This CDR3 comprises 14 residues. The sample also formed part of further work on T cells of mothers and their children. That study adds: In related and unrelated pairs alike, thymic selection shapes TCR recombination output, with inherited differences minor.

What was sequenced was blood. This TCR came from a boy between 5 and 17 years old in good health. V is TRBV7-2 and J is TRBJ2-3; unclear D gene. The DNA of the CDR3 is TGTGCCAGCAGCTTAGTTTCGGCCACAGATACGCAGTATTTT. Translation: CASSLVSATDTQYF. Full variable domain (rest looked up from reference TRBV7-2 and TRBJ2-3): GAGVSQSPSNKVTEKGKDVELRCDPISGHTALYWYRQSLGQGLEFLIYFQGNSAPDKSGLPSDRFSAERTGGSVSTLTIQRTQQEDSAVYLCASSLVSATDTQYFGPGTRLTVL.